The source of this TCR beta chain is a study of T cell changes during pregnancy in multiple sclerosis. Assay: immunoSEQ multiplex PCR; the TCRdb copy retains only in-frame clones and omits some. In the table there are just over 35,000 clones, approximately 90% of which are singletons. Trimming at V came to 5 bases and at J to 8 bases, leaving 8 bases not matched to a gene. The CDR3 is 13 amino acids. CDR1 MNHNY and CDR2 SVGAGI come from the germline V gene (reference sequence). This chain connects TRBV6-6 to TRBJ1-1; 7 positions match TRBD1. The clonotype was recovered from a female donor in good health, enrolled as a control in a pregnancy study. Source: CD4+ T cells from peripheral blood mononuclear cells, taken after pregnancy. In nucleotides, the CDR3 is TGTGCCAGCAGTCCCCGGGACAGTGCCGAAGCTTTCTTT. It yields the protein CASSPRDSAEAFF.